The clone carrying this T cell receptor (beta chain) was recorded at least ten times. Its antigen is as yet unknown. These data are taken from a study of T cell repertoires in cytomegalovirus infection. Background on the study: CMV infection and matching HLA type were both indicated by public TCR beta signatures.

Study findings and constraints: Dominating the ex vivo response were HLA-C-restricted CMV-specific TCR beta clonotypes. Identification of carriers of CMV plus the relevant HLA was performed using cumulative public TCR beta family frequency.

The germline V and J ends were trimmed by 2 bases and 8 bases, with 22 bases remaining between them. This CDR3 region has 17 residues. The germline CDR1 and CDR2 sequences are MDHEN and SYDVKM. TCRdb independently ran MiXCR on the reads; one entry per CDR3 protein. The sample records approximately 240,000 distinct CDR3 sequences, 9% to 15% being singletons. The sequence derives from a human donor in good health (CMV status not recorded). Some clones in this sample may be carry-over from other donors' samples. The chain joins TRBV28 to TRBJ2-1; D might be TRBD1 (6 bases). The specimen was PBMCs. The CDR3 DNA sequence: TGTGCCAGCAGTTTAGGACCGCCACCAGGGGTGCGGGATGAGCAGTTCTTC. As protein: CASSLGPPPGVRDEQFF.